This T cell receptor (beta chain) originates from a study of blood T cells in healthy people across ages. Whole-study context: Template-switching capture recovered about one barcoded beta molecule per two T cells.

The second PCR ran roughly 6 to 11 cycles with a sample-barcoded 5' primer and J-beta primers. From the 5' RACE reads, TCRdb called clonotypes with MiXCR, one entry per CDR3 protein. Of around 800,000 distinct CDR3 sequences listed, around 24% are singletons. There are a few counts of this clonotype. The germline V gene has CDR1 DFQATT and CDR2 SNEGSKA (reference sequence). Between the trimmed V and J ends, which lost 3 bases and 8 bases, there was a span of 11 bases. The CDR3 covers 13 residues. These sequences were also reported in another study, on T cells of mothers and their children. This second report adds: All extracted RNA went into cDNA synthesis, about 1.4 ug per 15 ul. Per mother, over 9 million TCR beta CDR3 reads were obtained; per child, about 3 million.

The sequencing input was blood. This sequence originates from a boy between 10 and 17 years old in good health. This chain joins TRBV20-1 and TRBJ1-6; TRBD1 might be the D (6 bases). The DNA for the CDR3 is TGCAGTGCTAGCCGGGACAACGATTCACCCCTCCACTTT. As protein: CSASRDNDSPLHF.